This T cell receptor (beta chain) was documented in a study of CD8 T cells in ankylosing spondylitis. Study-level results: What appeared characteristic of ankylosing spondylitis blood was a TCR beta motif of eight highly homologous variants.

The CDR3 is made up of 14 amino acids. The germline V and J ends were trimmed by 3 bases and 5 bases, with 11 bases remaining between them. This clonotype was found a few times. Antigen specificity is unknown. Via MiXCR, TCRdb re-called the 5' RACE reads, giving one row per CDR3 protein. The sample shows over 700,000 distinct CDR3 sequences, around 20% of them seen only once. The sample consisted of blood, either unsorted or a sorted T cell fraction (not recorded which). The V and J genes are TRBV12-3 or TRBV12-4 and TRBJ2-1; D is uncertain. The sequence was collected from a male donor with ankylosing spondylitis. CDR3 residues: CASSFGVGDNEQFF. In DNA form, the CDR3 reads TGTGCCAGCAGTTTTGGGGTTGGAGACAATGAGCAGTTCTTC.